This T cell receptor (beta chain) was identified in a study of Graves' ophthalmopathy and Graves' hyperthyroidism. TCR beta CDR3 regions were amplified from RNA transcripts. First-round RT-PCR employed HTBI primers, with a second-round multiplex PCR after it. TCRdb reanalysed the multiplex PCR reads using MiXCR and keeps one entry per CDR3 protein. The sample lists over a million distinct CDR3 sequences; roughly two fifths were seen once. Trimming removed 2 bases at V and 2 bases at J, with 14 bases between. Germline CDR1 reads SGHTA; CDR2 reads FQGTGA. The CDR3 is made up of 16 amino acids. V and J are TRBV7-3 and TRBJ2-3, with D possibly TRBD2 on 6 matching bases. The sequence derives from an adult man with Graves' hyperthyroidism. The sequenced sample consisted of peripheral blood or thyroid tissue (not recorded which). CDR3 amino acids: CASSLPRIADTDTQYF. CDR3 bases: TGTGCCAGCAGCTTACCTCGGATAGCGGACACAGATACGCAGTATTTT.